These 10 T cell receptor beta chains share one sample of origin, sequenced in a study of blood T cell repertoires in COVID-19 (dated by TCRdb to the early 2020s). The library was generated by the immunoSEQ multiplex PCR assay. The immuneACCESS repertoire file appears here via TCRdb, limited to in-frame rearrangements. These files lack a portion of the clones; in checked studies, under half of the deficit traces to unresolved V genes, and the cause of the others is not known. The sample includes approximately 250,000 clones, with over 70% observed a single time. The ten largest clones capture approximately 9% of the sample. Sequences were obtained from peripheral blood. These receptors were taken from a human donor in a cohort sampled during active COVID-19.

The chain combines TRBV5-1 with TRBJ1-2; 8 bases align to TRBD1. The CDR3 has 14 amino acids. Germline V CDR1 and CDR2: SGHRS, YFSETQ. With V trimmed by 3 bases and J by 3 bases, 4 bases remained unmatched. CDR3 sequence: CASSSTGGYYGYTF. As DNA, the CDR3 is TGCGCCAGCAGCTCTACAGGGGGATACTATGGCTACACCTTC.

This sequence joins TRBV7-2 and TRBJ2-7; TRBD1 matches 7 bases. V shed 3 bases, J shed 1 base, and the junction held 3 bases outside the gene matches. This CDR3 contains 14 residues. The germline V gene encodes CDR1 SGHTA and CDR2 FQGNSA. CDR3 coding DNA: TGTGCCAGCAGCTTCCACAGGGGTTCCTACGAGCAGTACTTC. It encodes CASSFHRGSYEQYF.

The chain links TRBV2 to TRBJ2-2, with D hard to call. The CDR3 consists of 14 residues. Deletions cut 3 bases from V and 4 bases from J, with 9 bases between. Germline CDR1 is SNHLY and CDR2 is FYNNEI. CDR3: CASSDSTPTGELFF. The CDR3 DNA reads as TGTGCCAGCAGTGATTCTACCCCCACCGGGGAGCTGTTTTTT.

The V call is TRBV5-4, the J call TRBJ2-1; maybe TRBD2 (6 bases). The ends were cut back, 4 bases at V and 0 bases at J, with 11 bases in the middle. CDR1 and CDR2 (germline): SGHNT, YYREEE (reference sequence). This CDR3 has 15 amino acids. In nucleotides, the CDR3 is TGTGCCAGCAGCACCGAGCGGGTCTCCTACAATGAGCAGTTCTTC. This codes for CASSTERVSYNEQFF.

The V and J genes are TRBV4-3 and TRBJ2-2, with TRBD1 matching over 7 bases. Germline trimming cut 0 bases from V and 1 base from J; bases unmatched to any gene: 2. The CDR3 has 16 residues. Germline V gives CDR1 LGHNA, CDR2 YSLEER. CDR3 amino acids: CASSQDRQGNTGELFF. CDR3 DNA sequence: TGCGCCAGCAGCCAAGATAGACAGGGGAACACCGGGGAGCTGTTTTTT.

In DNA, the CDR3 is TGCGCCAGCAGTAAAGGGGTGGGTGAGCAGTTCTTC. Its translation: CASSKGVGEQFF. The genes are TRBV4-1 and TRBJ2-1; TRBD1 might be the D (5 bases). CDR3 length equals 12 residues. Trimming removed 6 bases from V and 9 bases from J, with 12 bases in between. Germline V gives CDR1 MGHRA, CDR2 YSYEKL.

A note on this clone: Other DNA sequences in the same sample also yield this CDR3. V and J are TRBV20-1 and TRBJ1-1, with D hard to call. With 3 bases removed from V and 5 bases from J, the gap between germline ends came to 4 bases. Germline V gene sequence: CDR1 DFQATT, CDR2 SNEGSKA (reference sequence). The length of the CDR3 is 10 residues. CDR3 in DNA: TGCAGTGCTAGCGGGACTGAAGCTTTCTTT. Protein product: CSASGTEAFF.

This sequence joins TRBV25-1 and TRBJ1-1, with 7 positions matching TRBD1. The J segment lost 4 bases and the V segment lost 7 bases, leaving 6 bases of the junction unmatched. CDR3 size: 13 residues. Germline CDR1 and CDR2: MGHDK and SYGVNS. This chain's CDR3 is CASTPGQITEAFF. The CDR3 bases are TGTGCCAGCACACCGGGACAGATCACTGAAGCTTTCTTT. Filled out from reference TRBV25-1 and TRBJ1-1, the complete variable domain reads EADIYQTPRYLVIGTGKKITLECSQTMGHDKMYWYQQDPGMELHLIHYSYGVNSTEKGDLSSESTVSRIRTEHFPLTLESARPSHTSQYLCASTPGQITEAFFGQGTRLTVV.

The J gene is TRBJ1-5, the V gene TRBV24-1, with 8 bases matching TRBD1. The CDR3 spans 15 residues. V shed 4 bases and J 7 bases; nucleotides not matched to a gene: 8. Germline assignment: CDR1 KGHDR and CDR2 SFDVKD. The CDR3 sequence is CATSDPKQGGQPQHF. The DNA of the CDR3 is TGTGCCACCAGTGACCCGAAACAGGGGGGACAGCCCCAGCATTTT.

This chain connects TRBV7-2 to TRBJ2-3, with 7 bases fitting TRBD1. The V segment lost 5 bases and the J segment 6 bases; nucleotides outside the gene matches: 5. CDR1 SGHTA and CDR2 FQGNSA come from the germline V gene. The CDR3 loop spans 13 amino acids. The CDR3 region is CASSLGQRDTQYF. In nucleotides, the CDR3 is TGTGCCAGCAGCCTGGGACAGCGGGATACGCAGTATTTT.